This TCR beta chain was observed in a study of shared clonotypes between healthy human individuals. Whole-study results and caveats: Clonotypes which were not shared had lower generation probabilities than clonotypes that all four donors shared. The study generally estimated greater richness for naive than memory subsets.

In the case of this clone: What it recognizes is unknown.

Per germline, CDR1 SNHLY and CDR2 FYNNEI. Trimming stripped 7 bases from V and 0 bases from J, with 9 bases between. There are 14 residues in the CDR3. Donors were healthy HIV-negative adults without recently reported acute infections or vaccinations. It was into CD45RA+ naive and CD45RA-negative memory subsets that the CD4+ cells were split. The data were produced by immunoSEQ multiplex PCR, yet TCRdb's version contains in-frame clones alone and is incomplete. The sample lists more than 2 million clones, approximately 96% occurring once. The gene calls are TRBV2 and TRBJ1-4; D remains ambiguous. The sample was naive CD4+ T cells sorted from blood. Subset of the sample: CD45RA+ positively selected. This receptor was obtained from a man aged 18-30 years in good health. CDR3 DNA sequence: TGTGCCAGCATGCAGGAGACAACTAATGAAAAACTGTTTTTT. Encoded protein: CASMQETTNEKLFF.